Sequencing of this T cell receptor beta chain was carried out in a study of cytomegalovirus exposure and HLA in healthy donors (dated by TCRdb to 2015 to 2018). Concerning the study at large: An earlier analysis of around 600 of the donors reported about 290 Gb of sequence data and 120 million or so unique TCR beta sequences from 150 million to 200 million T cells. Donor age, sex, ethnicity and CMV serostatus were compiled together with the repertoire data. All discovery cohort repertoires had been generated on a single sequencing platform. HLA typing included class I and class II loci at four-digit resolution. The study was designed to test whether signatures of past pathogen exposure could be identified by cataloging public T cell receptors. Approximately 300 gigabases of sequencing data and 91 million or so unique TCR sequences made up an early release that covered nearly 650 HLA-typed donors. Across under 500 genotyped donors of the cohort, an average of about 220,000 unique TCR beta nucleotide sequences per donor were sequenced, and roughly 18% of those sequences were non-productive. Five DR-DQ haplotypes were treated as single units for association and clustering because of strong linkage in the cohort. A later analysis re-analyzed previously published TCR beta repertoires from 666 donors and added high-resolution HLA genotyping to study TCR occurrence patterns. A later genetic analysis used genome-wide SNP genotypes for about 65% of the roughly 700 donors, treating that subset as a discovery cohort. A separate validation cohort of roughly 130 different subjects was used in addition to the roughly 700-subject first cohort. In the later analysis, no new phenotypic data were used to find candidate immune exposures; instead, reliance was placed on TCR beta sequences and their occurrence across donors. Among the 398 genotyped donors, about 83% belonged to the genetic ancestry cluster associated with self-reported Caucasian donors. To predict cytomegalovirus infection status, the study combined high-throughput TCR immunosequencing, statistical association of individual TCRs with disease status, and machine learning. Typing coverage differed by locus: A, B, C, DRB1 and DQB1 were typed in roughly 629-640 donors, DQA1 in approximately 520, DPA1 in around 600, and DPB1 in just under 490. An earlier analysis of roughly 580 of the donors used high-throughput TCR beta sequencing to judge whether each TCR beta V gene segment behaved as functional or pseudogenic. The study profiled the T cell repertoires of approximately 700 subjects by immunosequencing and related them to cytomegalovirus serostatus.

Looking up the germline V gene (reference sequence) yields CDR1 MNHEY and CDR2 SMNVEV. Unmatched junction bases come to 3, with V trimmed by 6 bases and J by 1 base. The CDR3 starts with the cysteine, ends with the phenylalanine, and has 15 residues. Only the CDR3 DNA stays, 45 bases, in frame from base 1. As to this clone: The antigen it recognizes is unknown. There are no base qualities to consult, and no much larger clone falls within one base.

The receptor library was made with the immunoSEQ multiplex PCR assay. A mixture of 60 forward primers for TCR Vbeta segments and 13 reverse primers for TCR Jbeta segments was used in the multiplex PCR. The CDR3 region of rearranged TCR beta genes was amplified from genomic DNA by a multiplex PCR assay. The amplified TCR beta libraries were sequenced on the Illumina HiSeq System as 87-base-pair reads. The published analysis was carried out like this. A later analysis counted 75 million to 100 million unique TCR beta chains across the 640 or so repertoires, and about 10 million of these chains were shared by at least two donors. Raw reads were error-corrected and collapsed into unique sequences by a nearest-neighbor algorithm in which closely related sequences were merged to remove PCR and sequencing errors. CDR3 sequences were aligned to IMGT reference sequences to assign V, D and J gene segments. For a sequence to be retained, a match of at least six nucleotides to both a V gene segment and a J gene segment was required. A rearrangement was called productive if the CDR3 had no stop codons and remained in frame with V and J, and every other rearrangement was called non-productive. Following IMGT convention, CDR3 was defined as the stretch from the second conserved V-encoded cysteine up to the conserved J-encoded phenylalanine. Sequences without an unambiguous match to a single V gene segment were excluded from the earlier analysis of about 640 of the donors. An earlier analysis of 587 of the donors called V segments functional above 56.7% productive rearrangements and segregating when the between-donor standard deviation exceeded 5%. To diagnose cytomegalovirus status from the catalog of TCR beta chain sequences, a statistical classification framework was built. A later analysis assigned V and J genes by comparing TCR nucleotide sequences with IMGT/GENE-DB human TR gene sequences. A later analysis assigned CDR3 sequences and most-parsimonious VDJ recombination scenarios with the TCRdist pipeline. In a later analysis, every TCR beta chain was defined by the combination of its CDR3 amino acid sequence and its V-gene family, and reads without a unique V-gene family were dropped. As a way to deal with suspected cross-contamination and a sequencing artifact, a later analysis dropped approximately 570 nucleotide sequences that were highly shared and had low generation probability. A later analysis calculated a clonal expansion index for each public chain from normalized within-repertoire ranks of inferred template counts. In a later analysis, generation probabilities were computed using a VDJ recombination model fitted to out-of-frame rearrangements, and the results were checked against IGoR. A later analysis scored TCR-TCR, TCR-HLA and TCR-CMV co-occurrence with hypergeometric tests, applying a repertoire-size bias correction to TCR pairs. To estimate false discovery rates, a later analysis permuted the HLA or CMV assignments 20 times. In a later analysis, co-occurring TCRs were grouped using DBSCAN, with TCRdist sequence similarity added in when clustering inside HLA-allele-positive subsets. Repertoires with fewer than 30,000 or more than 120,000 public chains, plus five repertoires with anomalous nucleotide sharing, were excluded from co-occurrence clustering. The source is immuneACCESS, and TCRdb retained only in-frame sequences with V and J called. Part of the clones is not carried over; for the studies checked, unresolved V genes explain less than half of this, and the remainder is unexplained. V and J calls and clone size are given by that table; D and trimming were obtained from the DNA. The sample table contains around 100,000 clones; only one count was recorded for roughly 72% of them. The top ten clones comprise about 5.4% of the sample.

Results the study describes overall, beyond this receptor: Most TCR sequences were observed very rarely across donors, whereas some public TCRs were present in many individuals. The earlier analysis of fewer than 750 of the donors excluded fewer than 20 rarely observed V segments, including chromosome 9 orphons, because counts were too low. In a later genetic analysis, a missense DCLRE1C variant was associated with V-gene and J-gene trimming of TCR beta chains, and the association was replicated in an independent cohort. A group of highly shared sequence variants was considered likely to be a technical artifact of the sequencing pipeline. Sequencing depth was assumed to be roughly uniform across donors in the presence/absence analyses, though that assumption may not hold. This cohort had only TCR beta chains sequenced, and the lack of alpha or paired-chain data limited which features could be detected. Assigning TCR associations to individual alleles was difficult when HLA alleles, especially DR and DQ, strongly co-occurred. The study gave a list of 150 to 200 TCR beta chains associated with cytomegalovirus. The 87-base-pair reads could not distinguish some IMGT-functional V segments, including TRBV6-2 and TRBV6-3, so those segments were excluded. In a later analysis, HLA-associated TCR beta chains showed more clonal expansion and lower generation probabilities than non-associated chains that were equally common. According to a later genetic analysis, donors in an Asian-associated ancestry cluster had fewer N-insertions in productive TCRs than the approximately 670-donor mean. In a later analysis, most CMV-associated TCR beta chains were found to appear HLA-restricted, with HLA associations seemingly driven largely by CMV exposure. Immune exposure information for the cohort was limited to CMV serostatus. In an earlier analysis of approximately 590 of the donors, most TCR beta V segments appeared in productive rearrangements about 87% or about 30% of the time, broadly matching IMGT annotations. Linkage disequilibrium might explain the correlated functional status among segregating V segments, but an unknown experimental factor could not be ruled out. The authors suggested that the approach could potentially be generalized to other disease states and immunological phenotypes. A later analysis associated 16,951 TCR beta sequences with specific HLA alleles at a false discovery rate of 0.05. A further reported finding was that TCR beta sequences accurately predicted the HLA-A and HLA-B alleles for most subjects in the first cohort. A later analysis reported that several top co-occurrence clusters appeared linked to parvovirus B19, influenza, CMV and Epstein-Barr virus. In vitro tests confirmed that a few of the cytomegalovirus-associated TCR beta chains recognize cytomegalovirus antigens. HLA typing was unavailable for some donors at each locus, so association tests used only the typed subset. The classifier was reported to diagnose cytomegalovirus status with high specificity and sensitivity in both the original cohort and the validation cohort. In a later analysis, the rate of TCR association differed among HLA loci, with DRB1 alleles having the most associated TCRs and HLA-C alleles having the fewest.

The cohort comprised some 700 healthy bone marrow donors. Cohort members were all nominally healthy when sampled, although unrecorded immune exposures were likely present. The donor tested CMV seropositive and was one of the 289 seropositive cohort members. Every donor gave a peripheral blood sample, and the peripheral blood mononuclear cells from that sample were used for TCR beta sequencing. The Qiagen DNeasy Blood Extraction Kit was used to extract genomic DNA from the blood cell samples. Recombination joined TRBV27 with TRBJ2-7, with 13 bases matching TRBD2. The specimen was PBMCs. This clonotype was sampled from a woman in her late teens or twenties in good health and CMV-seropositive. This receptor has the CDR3 CASSLLAGGSYEQYF. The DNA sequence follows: TGTGCCAGCAGCCTACTAGCGGGAGGGTCCTACGAGCAGTACTTC.